This entry lists 21 T cell receptor beta chains sequenced from one sample in a study of T cells in Graves' hyperthyroidism and ophthalmopathy. It was RNA transcripts that yielded the amplified TCR beta CDR3 regions. First-round RT-PCR targeting the TCR CDR3 was performed with the HTBI primer set. TCRdb redid the calling of the multiplex PCR reads with MiXCR, one entry per CDR3 protein. The table lists fewer than 450,000 distinct CDR3 sequences, around 15% of them singletons. Source material: blood. The receptor source for this set is a woman aged 60 to 75 with Graves' ophthalmopathy.

This clonotype was recorded at least ten times. The gene calls are TRBV20-1 and TRBJ2-5; D not certain. This CDR3 region has 14 residues. The V and J ends lost 3 bases and 5 bases respectively, with 16 bases between them. The V gene's germline CDR1 is DFQATT and CDR2 SNEGSKA (reference sequence). Here the CDR3 reads CSASPAPGFETQYF. The DNA of the CDR3 is TGCAGTGCTAGCCCGGCTCCGGGTTTTGAGACCCAGTACTTC.

In this sample, this clonotype turned up many times. V usage is TRBV6-1 and J usage is TRBJ2-2, with a tentative D call TRBD1 (5 bases). CDR1 is MNHNS and CDR2 is SASEGT in the germline V gene. Between the trimmed V and J ends, which lost 5 bases and 2 bases, there was a span of 6 bases. The CDR3 runs to 13 residues. CDR3 bases: TGTGCCAGCAGTCAGGGTAACACCGGGGAGCTGTTTTTT. Protein: CASSQGNTGELFF.

The V call is TRBV6-5, the J call TRBJ2-1; D gene uncertain. The V end lost 2 bases, the J end lost 5 bases, and 19 bases lay between the germline ends. This CDR3 is built from 17 residues. Germline CDR1 is MNHEY and CDR2 is SVGAGI. CDR3 sequence: CASSYVGSRRPHNEQFF. The CDR3, as DNA: TGTGCCAGCAGTTACGTCGGTTCGCGCCGGCCCCACAATGAGCAGTTCTTC.

This clonotype was found a few times. The V call is TRBV6-1, the J call TRBJ2-7; D may match TRBD1 or TRBD2 (5 bases each). The V and J ends lost 1 base and 3 bases respectively, with 13 bases between them. The V gene's germline CDR1 is MNHNS and CDR2 SASEGT. CDR3 length: 15 amino acids. The CDR3 protein is CASSEGWGMIYEQYF. Written as DNA, the CDR3 is TGTGCCAGCAGTGAAGGGTGGGGGATGATCTACGAGCAGTACTTC.

There are many counts of this clonotype. This chain links TRBV12-3 or TRBV12-4 with TRBJ1-5; possible D gene TRBD1, 5 bases. The CDR3 contains 18 residues. V lost 5 bases and J lost 5, with 25 bases in between. CDR3 sequence (DNA): TGTGCCAGCAGTCCCACAAGACGGGGGTTGGTAGGATATCAGCCCCAGCATTTT. This translates into CASSPTRRGLVGYQPQHF.

This clonotype was counted a few times. V is TRBV28 and J is TRBJ1-3, with D hard to call. The germline V and J ends were trimmed by 6 bases and 1 base, with 10 bases remaining between them. The germline V gene encodes CDR1 MDHEN and CDR2 SYDVKM. CDR3 length: 14 residues. CDR3 nucleotide sequence: TGTGCCAGCAGCCAAGACATTTCTGGAAACACCATATATTTT. Translated: CASSQDISGNTIYF.

This clonotype has ten or more counts. V is TRBV30 and J is TRBJ1-6; D is uncertain. The V gene lost 0 bases and the J gene lost 18 bases, with 18 bases spanning the gap. The CDR3 length is 13 residues. Germline CDR1 reads GTSNPN; CDR2 reads SVGIG (reference sequence). This chain's CDR3 is CAWSVRVGTSPHF. In nucleotides, the CDR3 is TGTGCCTGGAGTGTACGGGTTGGAACGTCACCCCACTTT. The full variable domain, rest sourced from reference TRBV30 and TRBJ1-6, is SQTIHQWPATLVQPVGSPLSLECTVEGTSNPNLYWYRQAAGRGLQLLFYSVGIGQISSEVPQNLSASRPQDRQFILSSKKLLLSDSGFYLCAWSVRVGTSPHFGNGTRLTVT.

This clonotype has at least ten counts. V gene TRBV5-5 combines with J gene TRBJ2-2; 9 bases align to TRBD2. The V and J ends lost 2 bases and 6 bases, in that order; junction bases with no gene match: 5. This CDR3 contains 15 residues. Germline CDR1 is SGHKS and CDR2 is YYEKEE (reference sequence). The CDR3 nucleotides are TGTGCCAGCAGCTTCAGCGGGAGGTTGGCCGGGGAGCTGTTTTTT. This encodes CASSFSGRLAGELFF.

This clonotype appeared many times. The CDR3 spells CAWSAPTGRNEKLFF. The CDR3 coding sequence is TGTGCCTGGAGTGCCCCGACCGGGCGAAACGAAAAACTGTTTTTT. This chain connects TRBV30 to TRBJ1-4; no clear D gene. Trimming removed 1 base from V and 8 bases from J, with 17 bases in between. This CDR3 is built from 15 residues. Per germline, CDR1 GTSNPN and CDR2 SVGIG (reference sequence).

This clonotype was seen at least ten times. The chain recombines TRBV6-1 with TRBJ2-7; D tentatively reads TRBD1 or TRBD2 (5 bases each). Germline V lookup: CDR1 MNHNS, CDR2 SASEGT. Trimming took 6 bases from V and 0 from J, leaving 9 bases between them. The CDR3 spans 13 residues. The CDR3 nucleotides are TGTGCCAGCAGGGGGGAGTACTCCTACGAGCAGTACTTC. Translated: CASRGEYSYEQYF.

For this clonotype: A read error may be the cause here, since a much bigger clone is one base away. The missing conserved phenylalanine or tryptophan at the end of this CDR3 makes a read error likely. The chain couples TRBV5-1 to TRBJ2-4, with D possibly TRBD1 on 5 matching bases. V dropped 0 bases and J dropped 1 base, with 11 bases sitting between them. Looked up from germline, CDR1 is SGHRS and CDR2 is YFSETQ. The CDR3 runs to 16 residues. The CDR3 loop is CASSLDGASAKNIQYL. The CDR3 DNA sequence: TGCGCCAGCAGCTTGGATGGGGCCAGTGCCAAAAACATTCAGTACCTC.

This clonotype was seen repeatedly, ten times or more. The chain links TRBV20-1 to TRBJ2-2; 8 bases line up with TRBD2. This CDR3 has 16 residues. Germline V gene data show CDR1 as DFQATT and CDR2 as SNEGSKA (reference sequence). The trim removed 0 bases at V and 6 bases at J, leaving 9 bases unmatched. In DNA form, the CDR3 reads TGCAGTGCTAGAGATTTGAACGGGAGGGTCTCCGGGGAGCTGTTTTTT. Translating gives CSARDLNGRVSGELFF.

The chain carries TRBV6-5 and TRBJ1-2; no reliable D call. V lost 2 bases, J lost 7 bases, and 11 bases lay in between. Germline-derived CDR1 and CDR2 are MNHEY and SVGAGI. The CDR3 runs 13 residues. The CDR3 DNA is TGTGCCAGCAGTTACGACGCCTTGCGTGGCTACACCTTC. Its translation is CASSYDALRGYTF.

This clonotype was found a few times. The genes are TRBV6-1 and TRBJ2-1; tentative D call: TRBD2 (7 bases). V shed 5 bases and J shed 4 bases, with 18 bases lying between them. The CDR3 totals 16 residues. Germline CDR1 and CDR2: MNHNS and SASEGT. The CDR3: CASSSGVLAVYNEQFF. Written as DNA, the CDR3 is TGTGCCAGCAGTTCAGGGGTTCTAGCGGTGTACAATGAGCAGTTCTTC.

The rearrangement links TRBV20-1 to TRBJ2-1; D gene uncertain. From germline, CDR1 is DFQATT and CDR2 SNEGSKA (reference sequence). V dropped 0 bases and J dropped 12 bases, with 15 bases sitting between them. CDR3 length: 13 residues. The CDR3 loop reads CSARDRVGHGQFF. DNA of the CDR3: TGCAGTGCTAGAGATCGGGTCGGGCATGGGCAGTTCTTC.

This clonotype was picked up many times. The chain recombines TRBV20-1 with TRBJ2-7, with TRBD1 identical over 9 bases. Germline CDR1 and CDR2: DFQATT and SNEGSKA (reference sequence). Trimming cost V 5 bases and J 0 bases; bases outside gene matches: 5. The CDR3 is 14 residues long. The chain's CDR3 is CSARQGGVSYEQYF. The CDR3 nucleotides are TGCAGTGCTCGACAGGGGGGTGTCTCCTACGAGCAGTACTTC.

This clonotype was picked up many times. The V and J genes are TRBV27 and TRBJ1-5; D is possibly TRBD1 (6 bases). Trimming pared 7 bases from V and 2 bases from J, leaving 18 bases between. The CDR3 is made up of 16 amino acids. CDR1 MNHEY and CDR2 SMNVEV come from the germline V gene (reference sequence). The CDR3 nucleotides are TGTGCCAGCACCACCCGGGGAGGGGGAGGCAATCAGCCCCAGCATTTT. This translates into CASTTRGGGGNQPQHF.

The chain combines TRBV27 with TRBJ2-7; 9 bases are a match to TRBD2. The J segment lost 3 bases and the V segment lost 2 bases, leaving 8 bases of the junction unmatched. Germline V gene sequence: CDR1 MNHEY, CDR2 SMNVEV (reference sequence). The CDR3 totals 16 residues. The CDR3 loop is CASSLRGLAGYYEQYF. The CDR3 DNA sequence: TGTGCCAGCAGTTTAAGGGGCCTAGCGGGATACTACGAGCAGTACTTC.

Remarks on this clonotype: Possible read error: a much larger clone is one base away. CDR3 sequence reads: CATGGPSTDMQYF. The CDR3 DNA follows: TGTGCCACTGGGGGGCCTAGCACAGATATGCAGTATTTT. The rearrangement uses TRBV2 and TRBJ2-3; D could derive from TRBD1 or TRBD2 (6 bases each). Germline V gene lookup returns CDR1 SNHLY and CDR2 FYNNEI. The length of the CDR3 is 13 residues.

At least ten counts were recorded for this clonotype. The chain has TRBV7-2 and TRBJ2-1, with 8 nucleotides matching TRBD2. CDR3 length equals 19 residues. With V trimmed by 3 bases and J by 2 bases, 15 bases remained unmatched. Germline V lookup: CDR1 SGHTA, CDR2 FQGNSA. CDR3 nucleotides: TGTGCCAGCAGCTTGAGGATCGGCGGGAGGAGGATGGCCTACAATGAGCAGTTCTTC. It codes for CASSLRIGGRRMAYNEQFF.

This clonotype has ten or more counts. The chain uses TRBV5-1 and TRBJ2-1, with 11 bases lining up with TRBD2. The CDR3 runs to 16 residues. Germline CDR1 and CDR2: SGHRS and YFSETQ. After removal of 6 bases from V and 6 bases from J, the junction contained 11 bases not matched to a gene. CDR3 in DNA: TGCGCCAGCACCCATAAGGGTCTAGCGGGAGGCAATGAGCAGTTCTTC. It specifies CASTHKGLAGGNEQFF.